The clone carrying this T cell receptor beta chain came up once. The CDR3 extends over 14 amino acids. The germline CDR1 and CDR2 sequences are MDHEN and SYDVKM. Trimming cost V 7 bases and J 1 base; bases outside gene matches: 6. Some clones are missing from TCRdb's copy, which holds only in-frame ones; the method was immunoSEQ multiplex PCR. This table has around 61,000 clones, about 81% appearing once. This sample was included in a study of blood T cell repertoires in COVID-19. Sequencing was carried out using peripheral blood. This chain uses TRBV28 with TRBJ2-7; 8 bases are a match to TRBD1. This TCR derives from a man aged 80 or over with acute or convalescent COVID-19. CDR3 nucleotides: TGTGCCAGCATTCGGGGACAGGCGTCCTACGAGCAGTACTTC. Translated: CASIRGQASYEQYF.